This T cell receptor (beta chain) was recorded in a study of T cell responses to AZD1222 COVID-19 vaccine. From germline, CDR1 is SGHTA and CDR2 FQGNSA. The CDR3 spans 14 residues. V dropped 5 bases and J dropped 2 bases, with 12 bases sitting between them. Clones were read by immunoSEQ multiplex PCR, and TCRdb kept only the in-frame ones, dropping some. The sample records around 110,000 clones, 80% to 90% being singletons. The J gene is TRBJ1-2, the V gene TRBV7-2; tentatively, D is TRBD1 (5 bases). The sample was peripheral blood, taken on day 0 of AZD1222 vaccination. The TCR sequence derives from an adult in good health. The CDR3 reads CASSAGGRNYGYTF. CDR3 in DNA: TGTGCCAGCAGCGCGGGGGGTAGGAACTATGGCTACACCTTC.